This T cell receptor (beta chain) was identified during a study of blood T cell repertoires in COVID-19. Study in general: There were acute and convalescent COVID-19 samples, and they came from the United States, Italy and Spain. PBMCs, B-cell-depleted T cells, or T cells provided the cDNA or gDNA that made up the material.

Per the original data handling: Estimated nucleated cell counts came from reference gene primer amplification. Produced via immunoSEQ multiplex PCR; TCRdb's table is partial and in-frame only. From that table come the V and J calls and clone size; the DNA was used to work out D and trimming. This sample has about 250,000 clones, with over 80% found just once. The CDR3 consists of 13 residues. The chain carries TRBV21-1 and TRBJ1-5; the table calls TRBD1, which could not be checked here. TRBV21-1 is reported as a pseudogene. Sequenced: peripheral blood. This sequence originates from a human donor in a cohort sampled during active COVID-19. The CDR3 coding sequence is TGTGCCAGTCCAGGGAATAGCAATCAGCCCCAGCATTTT. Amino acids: CASPGNSNQPQHF.